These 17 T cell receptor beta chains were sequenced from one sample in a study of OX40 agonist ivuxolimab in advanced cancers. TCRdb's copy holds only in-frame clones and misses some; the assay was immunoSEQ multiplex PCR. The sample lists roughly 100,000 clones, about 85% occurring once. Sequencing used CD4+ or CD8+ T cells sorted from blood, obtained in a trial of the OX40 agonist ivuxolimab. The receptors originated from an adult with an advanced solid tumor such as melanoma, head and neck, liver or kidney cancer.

The CDR3 is CASSFMAAGYNEQFF. The CDR3 DNA reads TGTGCCAGCAGCTTTATGGCTGCGGGTTACAATGAGCAGTTCTTC. The gene calls are TRBV11-2 and TRBJ2-1; possibly TRBD2 for D (5 bases). This CDR3 comprises 15 residues. Germline V gives CDR1 SGHAT, CDR2 FQNNGV. V was shortened by 3 bases and J by 4 bases, with 13 bases between the two germline ends.

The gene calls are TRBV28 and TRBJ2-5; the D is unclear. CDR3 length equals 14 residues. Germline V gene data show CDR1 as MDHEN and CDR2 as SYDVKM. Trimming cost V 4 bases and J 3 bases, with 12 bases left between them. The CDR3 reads CASSWGSVEETQYF. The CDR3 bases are TGTGCCAGCAGTTGGGGTTCTGTTGAAGAGACCCAGTACTTC.

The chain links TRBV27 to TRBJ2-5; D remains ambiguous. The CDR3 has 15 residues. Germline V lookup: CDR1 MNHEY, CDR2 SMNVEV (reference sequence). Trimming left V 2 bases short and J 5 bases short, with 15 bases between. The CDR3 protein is CASSLTSRLSETQYF. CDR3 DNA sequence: TGTGCCAGCAGTTTAACCTCTAGATTATCGGAGACCCAGTACTTC.

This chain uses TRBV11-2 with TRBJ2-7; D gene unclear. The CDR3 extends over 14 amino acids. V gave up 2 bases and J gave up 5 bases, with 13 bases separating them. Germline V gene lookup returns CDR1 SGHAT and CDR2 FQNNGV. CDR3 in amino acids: CASSLTSALHEQYF. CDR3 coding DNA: TGTGCCAGCAGCTTAACAAGCGCCCTTCACGAGCAGTACTTC. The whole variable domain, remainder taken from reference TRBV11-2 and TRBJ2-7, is EAGVAQSPRYKIIEKRQSVAFWCNPISGHATLYWYQQILGQGPKLLIQFQNNGVVDDSQLPKDRFSAERLKGVDSTLKIQPAKLEDSAVYLCASSLTSALHEQYFGPGTRLTVT.

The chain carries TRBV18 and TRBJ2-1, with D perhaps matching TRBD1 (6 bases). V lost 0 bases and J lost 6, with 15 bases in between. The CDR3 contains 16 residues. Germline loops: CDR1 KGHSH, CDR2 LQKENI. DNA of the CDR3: TGTGCCAGCTCACCACCCCAGGGGTTAATGGGCAATGAGCAGTTCTTC. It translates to CASSPPQGLMGNEQFF.

The CDR3 sequence: CASSWTGAGDYNEQFF. DNA of the CDR3: TGTGCCAGCAGCTGGACGGGAGCTGGTGACTACAATGAGCAGTTCTTC. The chain recombines TRBV7-9 with TRBJ2-1; D perhaps matches TRBD2 (6 bases). The germline V gene has CDR1 SEHNR and CDR2 FQNEAQ (reference sequence). V shed 4 bases and J shed 3 bases, with 16 bases lying between them. The CDR3 contains 16 residues.

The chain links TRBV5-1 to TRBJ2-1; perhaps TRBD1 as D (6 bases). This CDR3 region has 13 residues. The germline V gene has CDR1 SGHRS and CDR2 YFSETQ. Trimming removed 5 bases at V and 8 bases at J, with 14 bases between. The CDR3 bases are TGCGCCAGCAGACATACAGGGATTGATGAGCAGTTCTTC. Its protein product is CASRHTGIDEQFF.

The CDR3 sequence is CASSFRDSEFTGELFF. The CDR3 DNA sequence: TGTGCCAGCAGCTTTAGAGACAGTGAATTCACCGGGGAGCTGTTTTTT. V usage is TRBV11-3 and J usage is TRBJ2-2; D might be TRBD1 (5 bases). The germline V gene encodes CDR1 SGHNT and CDR2 YENEEA. The CDR3 length is 16 residues. V lost 3 bases, J lost 4 bases, and 15 bases lay in between.

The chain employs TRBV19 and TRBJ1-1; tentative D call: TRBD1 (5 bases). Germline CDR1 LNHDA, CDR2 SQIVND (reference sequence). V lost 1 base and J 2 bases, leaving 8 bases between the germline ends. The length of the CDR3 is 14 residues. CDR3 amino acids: CASSIGQFNTEAFF. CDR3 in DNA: TGTGCCAGTAGTATAGGACAGTTTAACACTGAAGCTTTCTTT.

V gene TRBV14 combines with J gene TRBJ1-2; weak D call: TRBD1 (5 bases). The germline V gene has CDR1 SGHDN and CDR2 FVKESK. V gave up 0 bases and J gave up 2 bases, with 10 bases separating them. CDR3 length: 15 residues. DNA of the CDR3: TGTGCCAGCAGCCAAGATCTCCGGGACAACTATGGCTACACCTTC. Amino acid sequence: CASSQDLRDNYGYTF.

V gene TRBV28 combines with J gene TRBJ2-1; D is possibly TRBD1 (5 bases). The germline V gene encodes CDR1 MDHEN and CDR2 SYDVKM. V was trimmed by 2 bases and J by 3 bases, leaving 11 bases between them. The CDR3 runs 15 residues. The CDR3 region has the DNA TGTGCCAGCAGTTTAGTGGGGCGATACTACAATGAGCAGTTCTTC. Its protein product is CASSLVGRYYNEQFF.

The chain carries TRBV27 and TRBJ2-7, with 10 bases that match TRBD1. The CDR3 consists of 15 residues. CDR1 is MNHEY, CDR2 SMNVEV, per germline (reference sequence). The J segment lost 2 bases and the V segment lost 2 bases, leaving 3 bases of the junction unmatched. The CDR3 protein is CASSLRQGAPYEQYF. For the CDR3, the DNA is TGTGCCAGCAGTTTAAGACAGGGGGCGCCCTACGAGCAGTACTTC.

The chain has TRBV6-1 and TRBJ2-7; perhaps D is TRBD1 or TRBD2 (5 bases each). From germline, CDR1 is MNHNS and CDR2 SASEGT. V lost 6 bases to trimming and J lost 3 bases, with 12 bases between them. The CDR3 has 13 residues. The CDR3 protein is CASRTRAGYEQYF. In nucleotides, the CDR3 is TGTGCCAGCAGAACCAGGGCGGGCTACGAGCAGTACTTC.

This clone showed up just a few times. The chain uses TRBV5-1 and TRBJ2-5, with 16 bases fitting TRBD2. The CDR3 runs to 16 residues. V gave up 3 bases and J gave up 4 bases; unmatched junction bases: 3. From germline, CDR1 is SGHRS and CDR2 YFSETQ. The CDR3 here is CASSSGLAGGPETQYF. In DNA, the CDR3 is TGCGCCAGCAGCTCGGGACTAGCGGGAGGGCCAGAGACCCAGTACTTC.

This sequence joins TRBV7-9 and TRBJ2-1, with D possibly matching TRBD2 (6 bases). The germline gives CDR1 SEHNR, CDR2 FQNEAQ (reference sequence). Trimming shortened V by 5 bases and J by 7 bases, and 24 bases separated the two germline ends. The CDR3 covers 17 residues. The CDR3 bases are TGTGCCAGCAGCCCCGATCTAAGGGTTCGGCGGGGTAATGAGCAGTTCTTC. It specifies CASSPDLRVRRGNEQFF.

The chain's CDR3 is CASSLRSESSYNEQFF. CDR3 bases: TGTGCCAGCAGCTTAAGATCAGAGAGCTCCTACAATGAGCAGTTCTTC. The chain has TRBV7-9 and TRBJ2-1; D unresolved. V was cut by 2 bases and J by 0 bases, with 11 bases left in between. This CDR3 is 16 amino acids long. CDR1 is SEHNR and CDR2 is FQNEAQ in the germline V gene (reference sequence).

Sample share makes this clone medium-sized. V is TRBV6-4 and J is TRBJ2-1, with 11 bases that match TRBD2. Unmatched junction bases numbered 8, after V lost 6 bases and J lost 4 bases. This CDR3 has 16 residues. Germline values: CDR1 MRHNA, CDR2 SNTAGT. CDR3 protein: CASSSLAGVGYNEQFF. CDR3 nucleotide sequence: TGTGCCAGCAGCTCACTAGCGGGAGTGGGGTACAATGAGCAGTTCTTC.